The entry that follows covers one TCR beta chain sequence. Its cognate antigen is unknown. The template for TCR beta VDJ and CDR3 sequence profiling was genomic DNA. A single record per CDR3 protein comes from TCRdb applying MiXCR to the reads. The data contain 150,000 to 200,000 distinct CDR3 sequences, around 66% of them singletons. The data were taken from a study of CD8+CD57+ T cells in acquired aplastic anemia. Study-wide context: CD4+ and CD8+ cells, once sorted, gave DNA averaging roughly 3.2 ug. Findings of the study overall: Any difference that existed in CD8+ Simpson's diversity between patients and controls was not significant. Some 31 CD8+ CDR3 sequences were shared between patients and controls.

The CDR3 sequence is 17 residues long. Germline-derived CDR1 and CDR2 are SGHTA and FQGNSA. The trim removed 5 bases at V and 2 bases at J, leaving 14 bases unmatched. Material: sorted CD4+, CD8+, or CD8+CD57+ T cells (not recorded which) from PBMCs. J is TRBJ2-7 and V is TRBV7-2; 8 positions match TRBD2. The source of this sequence is a human donor with severe aplastic anemia or a healthy control (not recorded which). The CDR3 loop reads CASSPLGGGHRAYEQYF. For the CDR3, the DNA is TGTGCCAGCAGCCCCCTCGGGGGGGGGCATCGGGCCTACGAGCAGTACTTC.